What follows are 9 T cell receptor beta chains derived from one specimen sequenced in a study of cytomegalovirus exposure and HLA in healthy donors. The method was immunoSEQ multiplex PCR; TCRdb's version includes in-frame clones alone and lacks a portion of them. The top ten clones hold roughly 2% of a sample with about 120,000 clones, under 90% of them seen once. Sequencing input: PBMCs. Receptors originate from a woman aged 25 to 39 in good health and CMV-seronegative.

The chain links TRBV15 to TRBJ2-2; D might be TRBD1 (5 bases). CDR3 length: 16 amino acids. Germline CDR1 is LNHNV and CDR2 is YYDKDF (reference sequence). V lost 0 bases to trimming and J lost 7 bases, with 15 bases between them. CDR3 DNA: TGTGCCACCAGCAGAGAGGCGACCGCCAGGGACGGGGAGCTGTTTTTT. It is translated as CATSREATARDGELFF.

This chain links TRBV7-2 with TRBJ1-3, with D tentatively TRBD1 (5 bases). Looked up from germline, CDR1 is SGHTA and CDR2 is FQGNSA. V was clipped by 5 bases and J by 0 bases, with 14 bases between them. This CDR3 spans 16 amino acids. The CDR3 loop is CASSARDGSSGNTIYF. CDR3 nucleotide sequence: TGTGCCAGCAGCGCCCGGGACGGGAGCTCTGGAAACACCATATATTTT.

The chain employs TRBV19 and TRBJ2-1; TRBD2 aligns across 11 bases. From germline, CDR1 is LNHDA and CDR2 SQIVND (reference sequence). The CDR3 extends over 14 amino acids. Trimming cost V 3 bases and J 10 bases; bases outside gene matches: 5. The CDR3 nucleotides read TGTGCCAGTAGTATGGGACTAGCGGAGAGGGAGCAGTTCTTC. Protein: CASSMGLAEREQFF.

The genes are TRBV5-1 and TRBJ1-1; D unclear. V lost 0 bases, J lost 3 bases, and 6 bases lay in between. CDR1 and CDR2 (germline): SGHRS, YFSETQ. CDR3 length equals 13 residues. The CDR3 here is CASSLGVDTEAFF. As DNA, the CDR3 is TGCGCCAGCAGCTTGGGTGTAGACACTGAAGCTTTCTTT.

V usage is TRBV7-2 and J usage is TRBJ2-2; 13 nucleotides agree with TRBD2. Looked up from germline, CDR1 is SGHTA and CDR2 is FQGNSA. CDR3 size: 15 residues. V was pared by 10 bases and J by 0 bases, with 2 bases of the junction left unmatched. The CDR3 DNA sequence: TGTGCCACGACTAGCGGGGGGCCGAACACCGGGGAGCTGTTTTTT. Protein sequence: CATTSGGPNTGELFF.

This chain uses TRBV30 with TRBJ2-7; D is perhaps TRBD1 (6 bases). V was clipped by 3 bases and J by 2 bases, with 8 bases between them. The CDR3 has 12 amino acids. Per the germline V gene, CDR1 is GTSNPN and CDR2 is SVGIG (reference sequence). The CDR3 spells CAWRQGTYEQYF. The DNA for the CDR3 is TGTGCCTGGAGACAGGGCACCTACGAGCAGTACTTC.

V and J are TRBV6-1 and TRBJ2-3; TRBD1 aligns across 7 bases. Germline V gene sequence: CDR1 MNHNS, CDR2 SASEGT. This CDR3 spans 11 amino acids. V dropped 5 bases and J dropped 11; count of bases not matched to a gene: 4. Here the CDR3 reads CASSHRGGQYF. The CDR3 DNA reads as TGTGCCAGCAGTCACAGGGGTGGGCAGTATTTT.

V gene TRBV7-9 combines with J gene TRBJ1-1; 8 bases map to TRBD1. Germline V gene data show CDR1 as SEHNR and CDR2 as FQNEAQ (reference sequence). V dropped 8 bases and J dropped 2; count of bases not matched to a gene: 7. CDR3 length: 14 residues. The CDR3 protein is CASDRGGSNTEAFF. In nucleotides, the CDR3 is TGTGCCAGCGACAGGGGCGGGTCCAACACTGAAGCTTTCTTT.

Here the CDR3 reads CASRSGDEQYF. CDR3 in DNA: TGTGCCAGCAGGTCGGGGGACGAGCAGTACTTC. The chain recombines TRBV7-9 with TRBJ2-7; tentative D call: TRBD2 (6 bases). CDR1 is SEHNR and CDR2 is FQNEAQ in the germline V gene (reference sequence). This CDR3 contains 11 residues. V lost 6 bases to trimming and J lost 5 bases, with 8 bases between them.